The 13 T cell receptor beta chains below were found in one sample sequenced in a study of blood T cells in healthy people across ages. A sample-barcoded 5' primer and a J-beta primer mix were used in a second PCR of about 6 to 12 cycles. TCRdb ran MiXCR on the 5' RACE reads and lists one entry per CDR3 protein. This table has about 730,000 distinct CDR3 sequences, roughly 47% appearing once. The sequenced material came from blood. Receptor source: a woman aged 60-75 years in good health.

The J gene is TRBJ2-1, the V gene TRBV3-1; D is ambiguous. V gave up 1 base and J gave up 10 bases, with 11 bases separating them. In germline, CDR1 is LGHDT, CDR2 YNNKEL (reference sequence). The CDR3 loop spans 13 amino acids. For the CDR3, the DNA is TGTGCCAGCAGCCAAGTGACCGCCGGCGAGCAGTTCTTC. Its protein is CASSQVTAGEQFF.

CDR3 in amino acids: CASSLETSPRYEQYF. The DNA for the CDR3 is TGTGCCAGCAGCTTAGAAACTTCCCCCAGATACGAGCAGTACTTC. This rearrangement joins TRBV11-2 to TRBJ2-7; D is unclear. CDR1 SGHAT and CDR2 FQNNGV come from the germline V gene. Trimming left V 0 bases short and J 4 bases short, with 13 bases between. CDR3 length: 15 amino acids.

The DNA for the CDR3 is TGCAGTGCTAGGTCTCGGGACAGGTCATCCTACGAGCAGTTCTTC. Protein product: CSARSRDRSSYEQFF. This rearrangement joins TRBV20-1 to TRBJ2-7; 8 nucleotides align to TRBD1. The J call may be wrong; the DNA end is better matched by TRBJ2-1. Per the germline V gene, CDR1 is DFQATT and CDR2 is SNEGSKA (reference sequence). This CDR3 is built from 15 residues.

V usage is TRBV9 and J usage is TRBJ2-5; the D gene is possibly TRBD2 (5 bases). The length of the CDR3 is 17 residues. Germline loops: CDR1 SGDLS, CDR2 YYNGEE. V lost 2 bases and J lost 1, with 18 bases in between. DNA for the CDR3: TGTGCCAGCAGCGTGATCCCAAGCGAGGGATTCCAAGAGACCCAGTACTTC. It codes for CASSVIPSEGFQETQYF.

The chain is built from TRBV29-1 and TRBJ1-2; no reliable D call. CDR1 is SQVTM and CDR2 is ANQGSEA in the germline V gene. The V end was cut by 0 bases, the J end by 0 bases, with 5 bases between. CDR3 size: 13 residues. CDR3 sequence (DNA): TGCAGCGTTGAAGATAGGTCTAACTATGGCTACACCTTC. This translates into CSVEDRSNYGYTF.

The CDR3 reads CASSSSPGVEQYF. As DNA, the CDR3 is TGTGCCAGCAGCTCAAGCCCTGGGGTTGAGCAGTACTTC. The rearrangement links TRBV9 to TRBJ2-5; D unclear. Trimming removed 4 bases from V and 11 bases from J, with 18 bases in between. CDR1 is SGDLS, CDR2 YYNGEE, per germline. CDR3 length: 13 residues. Together with reference TRBV9 and TRBJ2-5, the CDR3 gives the full variable domain: DSGVTQTPKHLITATGQRVTLRCSPRSGDLSVYWYQQSLDQGLQFLIQYYNGEERAKGNILERFSAQQFPDLHSELNLSSLELGDSALYFCASSSSPGVEQYFGPGTRLLVL.

The sample holds a few counts of this clonotype. This chain links TRBV11-2 with TRBJ2-4; 12 bases align to TRBD2. The V and J ends lost 1 base and 1 base, in that order; junction bases with no gene match: 23. CDR1 is SGHAT, CDR2 FQNNGV, per germline. The CDR3 loop spans 24 amino acids. CDR3 sequence reads: CASSLGGQGQPELAGGPAKNIQYF. The CDR3 nucleotides read TGTGCCAGCAGCTTAGGCGGACAGGGCCAACCCGAGCTAGCGGGAGGGCCGGCCAAAAACATTCAGTACTTC.

This clonotype showed up just a few times. The V and J genes are TRBV7-3 and TRBJ2-7; D is unclear. The DNA end lines up better with TRBJ2-5; the J call may be wrong. Looked up from germline, CDR1 is SGHTA and CDR2 is FQGTGA. CDR3 length: 13 amino acids. The CDR3 reads CASSLSRLETQYF. CDR3 DNA sequence: TGTGCCAGCAGCTTAAGCAGGTTGGAGACCCAGTACTTC.

Of note for this clonotype: A much larger clone sits a single nucleotide away, making a read error possible. The chain combines TRBV7-2 with TRBJ1-2, with TRBD1 identical over 8 bases. CDR1 and CDR2 from the germline V gene are SGHTA and FQGNSA. The CDR3 loop spans 14 amino acids. CDR3 nucleotides: TGTGCCAGCAGCTCATCAGGGGGCAGTGGTGGCCACACCTTC. Amino acid sequence: CASSSSGGSGGHTF.

This clonotype came up once. With a much larger clone just one base away, this may be a read error. The chain couples TRBV6-6 to TRBJ2-3; the D is unclear. CDR3 length: 13 residues. Germline lookup yields CDR1 MNHNY and CDR2 SVGAGI (reference sequence). CDR3 in DNA: TGTGCCAGCAGGCCCGCCCAAACAGATACGCGGTATTTT. Translated, it gives CASRPAQTDTRYF.

This clonotype was seen many times. The chain employs TRBV4-2 and TRBJ2-3; D is unclear. The CDR3 is made up of 16 amino acids. Germline assignment: CDR1 LGHNA and CDR2 YNFKEQ. Trimming took 1 base from V and 3 from J, leaving 14 bases between them. The CDR3 reads CASSQGTSVATDTQYF. CDR3 nucleotides: TGTGCCAGCAGCCAAGGGACGTCCGTCGCGACAGATACGCAGTATTTT.

This clonotype was seen once. The chain employs TRBV7-6 and TRBJ2-3; D unclear. CDR3 length: 14 residues. V was shortened by 3 bases and J by 0 bases, with 7 bases between the two germline ends. CDR1 is SGHVS, CDR2 FNYEAQ, per germline. The CDR3 DNA reads TGTGCCAGCAGCTTTGAGGCTAGCACAGATACGCAGTATTTT. Its translation: CASSFEASTDTQYF. Full variable domain (outside the CDR3, taken from reference TRBV7-6 and TRBJ2-3): GAGVSQSPRYKVTKRGQDVALRCDPISGHVSLYWYRQALGQGPEFLTYFNYEAQQDKSGLPNDRFSAERPEGSISTLTIQRTEQRDSAMYRCASSFEASTDTQYFGPGTRLTVL.

V and J are TRBV7-9 and TRBJ1-2, with unresolved D. Trimming removed 5 bases from V and 8 bases from J, with 15 bases in between. This CDR3 comprises 13 residues. CDR1 and CDR2 (germline): SEHNR, FQNEAQ (reference sequence). DNA of the CDR3: TGTGCCAGCAGCCCGTCCGGCTCCCCCGGCTACACCTTC. Residues: CASSPSGSPGYTF.